This is a list of T cell receptor beta chains from one sample in a study of PD-1 blockade in mismatch repair-deficient tumors. Generated by immunoSEQ multiplex PCR, the TCRdb table keeps only in-frame clones and is missing some. The sample carries 38,000 or so clones, roughly 81% recorded once. Specimen: peripheral blood, collected less than 95 weeks after starting pembrolizumab. All receptors derive from an adult with mismatch repair-deficient cancer. The CDR3 runs from the conserved cysteine through the conserved F or W. The D gene is left open where the match is weak. Clone size is given for some rows only: seen once, a few or many times, or a class if the clone is expanded.

d_call j_call v_call cdr3_length clone_size cdr3_nt cdr3_aa
NA TRBJ2-7 TRBV5-6 15 NA TGTGCCAGCAGCCCGGAGGGGGGGGCAAACTACGAGCAGTACTTC CASSPEGGANYEQYF
TRBD2 TRBJ2-3 TRBV10-2 17 NA TGCGCCAGCAGTGTCCCCACTAGCGGGGGTAGCACAGATACGCAGTATTTT CASSVPTSGGSTDTQYF
TRBD1 TRBJ2-1 TRBV15 17 NA TGTGCCACCAGCGGAACACAGGGGTCCTCCTCCTACAATGAGCAGTTCTTC CATSGTQGSSSYNEQFF
NA TRBJ2-1 TRBV11-3 15 NA TGTGCCAGCAGCTTGAATCAACTAGTATTCAATGAGCAGTTCTTC CASSLNQLVFNEQFF
NA TRBJ2-7 TRBV9 15 NA TGTGCCAGCAGCGTAGCTCCCGGTAGCTCCTACGAGCAGTACTTC CASSVAPGSSYEQYF
TRBD1 TRBJ1-4 TRBV27 15 few TGTGCCAGCAGTTTATCGGGACAGGCTAATGAAAAACTGTTTTTT CASSLSGQANEKLFF
NA TRBJ2-3 TRBV7-9 14 NA TGTGCCAGCAGCTTAGCGGGGCAGGCAGATACGCAGTATTTT CASSLAGQADTQYF
NA TRBJ2-7 TRBV27 15 NA TGTGCCAGCAGTTTAGGGGGGCCTCCCTCCTACGAGCAGTACTTC CASSLGGPPSYEQYF
NA TRBJ2-6 TRBV5-6 17 NA TGTGCCAGCAGCTTGGGCCCAGGGGACTCTGGGGCCAACGTCCTGACTTTC CASSLGPGDSGANVLTF
TRBD1 TRBJ2-7 TRBV6-5 13 NA TGTGCCAGCAGTCTACAGGGGAACCACGAGCAGTACTTC CASSLQGNHEQYF
TRBD2 TRBJ2-7 TRBV29-1 14 NA TGCAGCGTTGTCCTACGCGGGAGCCTGCACGAGCAGTACTTC CSVVLRGSLHEQYF
TRBD1 TRBJ1-4 TRBV18 14 NA TGTGCCAGCTCACTTTCGGGACAGAGCGAAAAACTGTTTTTT CASSLSGQSEKLFF
TRBD2 TRBJ2-2 TRBV19 16 NA TGTGCCAGTAGTATAGGGCCTAGCGGGGGGGCCGGGGAGCTGTTTTTT CASSIGPSGGAGELFF
TRBD1 TRBJ1-5 TRBV30 13 NA TGTGCCTGGGGGACAGGTAGCAATCAGCCCCAGCATTTT CAWGTGSNQPQHF
NA TRBJ1-5 TRBV15 13 NA TGTGCCACCAGCCAACTGACTTTTCAGCCCCAGCATTTT CATSQLTFQPQHF
NA TRBJ1-1 TRBV19 14 NA TGTGCCAGTAGTATTATCGCGGTGAACACTGAAGCTTTCTTT CASSIIAVNTEAFF